Listed below are T cell receptor beta chains from one sample, sequenced in a study of radiation and T cells in renal cell carcinoma. Produced via immunoSEQ multiplex PCR; TCRdb's table is partial and in-frame only. The sample holds some 150,000 clones, about 88% seen once. Sequencing was performed on blood, taken from a patient whose treatment included radiotherapy and nephrectomy. The receptors originated from a woman between 45 and 65 years old with renal cell carcinoma. CDR3s include the opening cysteine and the closing phenylalanine or tryptophan. The order of the fields is J gene, V gene, CDR3 protein.

>TRBJ2-1|TRBV6-1
CASSGSSAGGPYNEQFF
>TRBJ1-2|TRBV18
CASSPGGHYGYTF
>.|TRBV4-2
CASSQEATSAYEQYF
>TRBJ1-2|TRBV6-1
CASSADGGPYGYTF
>TRBJ1-5|TRBV9
CASSRTGVDNQPQHF
>TRBJ2-7|TRBV7-9
CASSWVTPGGIYEQYF
>TRBJ1-2|TRBV7-2
CASSLATGSWGGYTF
>TRBJ1-3|TRBV5-1
CASSLAGQNSGNTIYF
>TRBJ2-2|TRBV19
CASSISGGVNTGELFF
>TRBJ1-3|TRBV6-6
CASSLDGFSGNTIYF
>TRBJ2-5|TRBV7-8
CASSPDRGTETQYF
>TRBJ2-1|TRBV11-3
CASSFSGGANEQFF
>TRBJ1-2|TRBV29-1
CSLRTGGSYGYTF
>TRBJ2-3|TRBV2
CASSVRAITDTQYF
>TRBJ2-5|TRBV15
CATSGGRGTQETQYF
>TRBJ1-2|TRBV2
CAGAGARNYGYTF
>TRBJ2-7|TRBV28
CAASQTGVSSYEQYF
>TRBJ2-1|TRBV2
CASSERNNEQFF
>TRBJ1-4|TRBV29-1
CSVEGGQGSAKLFF
>TRBJ1-4|TRBV19
CASSSPGENEKLFF
>TRBJ2-7|TRBV19
CASSIGGGEDEQYF
>TRBJ1-6|TRBV27
CASSLAAGTLNSPLHF
>TRBJ1-2|TRBV14
CASSPTWGRDYGYTF
>TRBJ2-1|TRBV19
CASSISSSPYNEQFF
>TRBJ1-2|TRBV6-1
CASSEVGKYGYTF
>TRBJ1-4|TRBV30
CAWSVPGYNEKLFF
>TRBJ2-6|TRBV4-2
CASSGGLENVLTF
>TRBJ1-4|TRBV7-8
CASSRFGTGATNEKLFF